Given below is one T cell receptor (beta chain) in context. No antigen is known for it. At the deep level, the assay was run. In the authors' workflow: Junction-only sequences produced by ImmunoSEQ had no quality scores, so filtering differed. Clones were sequenced by immunoSEQ multiplex PCR, and TCRdb holds only the in-frame ones, with some missing. V and J calls and clone size follow that table, whereas D and trimming were derived from the DNA. The sample holds 700,000 or so clones, approximately 79% seen once. The data were obtained in a study of shared clonotypes between healthy human individuals. Findings of the study overall: All-four-donor shared clonotypes had higher generation probabilities than non-shared clonotypes did.

Germline assignment: CDR1 SGHNT and CDR2 YENEEA. V dropped 5 bases and J dropped 4; count of bases not matched to a gene: 8. The CDR3 length is 16 residues. The sequence derives from a woman in her 30s in good health. The sequencing input was memory CD4+ T cells sorted from blood. As for subset: CD45RA-negative fraction. This chain joins TRBV11-3 and TRBJ2-2; 9 nucleotides match TRBD2. Here the CDR3 reads CASSAGAGGGTGELFF. CDR3 DNA sequence: TGTGCCAGCAGCGCGGGAGCGGGAGGAGGCACCGGGGAGCTGTTTTTT.